Listed below are T cell receptor beta chains from one sample, sequenced in a study of T cell repertoires in cytomegalovirus infection. MiXCR, applied by TCRdb to the reads, yields one record per CDR3 protein. The table records about 300,000 distinct CDR3 sequences, 9.6% of them present only once. Sequences were obtained from PBMCs. The receptor source for this set is a human donor in good health (CMV status not recorded). Some clones in this sample may be carry-over from other donors' samples. The CDR3 runs from the conserved cysteine through the conserved F or W. The order of the fields is J gene, clone size, CDR3 length, V gene, D gene, CDR3 DNA, CDR3 protein. A D gene is named only where the DNA matches it firmly. Only part of the rows carry a size: once, few, many, or a class if the clone is expanded.

j_call: TRBJ1-4; clone_size: many; cdr3_length: 17; v_call: TRBV7-2; d_call: -; cdr3_nt: TGTGCCAGCAGCTTAGCTAGAAGACCGCGGACTAATGAAAAACTGTTTTTT; cdr3_aa: CASSLARRPRTNEKLFF
j_call: TRBJ1-4; clone_size: few; cdr3_length: 13; v_call: TRBV6-5; d_call: -; cdr3_nt: TGTGCCAGCAGTACGGTTTATAATGAAAAACTGTTTTTT; cdr3_aa: CASSTVYNEKLFF
j_call: TRBJ2-1; clone_size: many; cdr3_length: 13; v_call: TRBV4-2; d_call: -; cdr3_nt: TGTGCCAGCAGCCAAGATCCAGTAGGCGAGCAGTTCTTC; cdr3_aa: CASSQDPVGEQFF
j_call: TRBJ2-6; clone_size: -; cdr3_length: 17; v_call: TRBV20-1; d_call: -; cdr3_nt: TGCAGTGCACGCATTCCGGGGGTCAGGGGTGGGGCCAACGTCCTGACTTTC; cdr3_aa: CSARIPGVRGGANVLTF
j_call: TRBJ2-7; clone_size: -; cdr3_length: 14; v_call: TRBV5-6; d_call: TRBD1; cdr3_nt: TGTGCCAGCAGCGTGGGACAGGGGACATACGAGCAGTACTTC; cdr3_aa: CASSVGQGTYEQYF
j_call: TRBJ2-1; clone_size: many; cdr3_length: 13; v_call: TRBV5-1; d_call: -; cdr3_nt: TGCGCCAGCAGCTTTGGGACGGGGGATGAGCAGTTCTTC; cdr3_aa: CASSFGTGDEQFF
j_call: TRBJ1-2; clone_size: -; cdr3_length: 15; v_call: TRBV2; d_call: TRBD1; cdr3_nt: TGTGCCAGCAGTGACCGGACAGGGGGCGTCAGTGGCTACACCTTC; cdr3_aa: CASSDRTGGVSGYTF
j_call: TRBJ2-5; clone_size: many; cdr3_length: 14; v_call: TRBV7-2; d_call: -; cdr3_nt: TGTGCCAGCAGCTTAGGGACAGTTCAAGAGACCCAGTACTTC; cdr3_aa: CASSLGTVQETQYF
j_call: TRBJ2-6; clone_size: -; cdr3_length: 16; v_call: TRBV3-1; d_call: -; cdr3_nt: TGTGCCAGCAGCCGTGGACTCAGCTCTGGGTCCAACGTCCTGACTTTC; cdr3_aa: CASSRGLSSGSNVLTF
j_call: TRBJ1-4; clone_size: -; cdr3_length: 16; v_call: TRBV7-2; d_call: TRBD1; cdr3_nt: TGTGCCAGCAGCTTATTAGGGGGCGGGACTAATGAAAAACTGTTTTTT; cdr3_aa: CASSLLGGGTNEKLFF
j_call: TRBJ2-5; clone_size: -; cdr3_length: 16; v_call: TRBV29-1; d_call: TRBD2; cdr3_nt: TGCAGCGTTGAATGGCTAGCGGGGGGTCGGCAAGAGACCCAGTACTTC; cdr3_aa: CSVEWLAGGRQETQYF
j_call: TRBJ1-4; clone_size: many; cdr3_length: 13; v_call: TRBV7-2; d_call: -; cdr3_nt: TGTGCCAGCAGCTTAGGACAAGCTGAAAAACTGTTTTTT; cdr3_aa: CASSLGQAEKLFF
j_call: TRBJ2-7; clone_size: -; cdr3_length: 11; v_call: TRBV6-6; d_call: -; cdr3_nt: TGTGCCAGCAGTTACTCGAGGGAGCAGTACTTC; cdr3_aa: CASSYSREQYF
j_call: TRBJ2-7; clone_size: many; cdr3_length: 16; v_call: TRBV2; d_call: TRBD2; cdr3_nt: TGTGCCAGCAGGGTAGACGGCGGGGGGGCTGTCTACGAGCAGTACTTC; cdr3_aa: CASRVDGGGAVYEQYF
j_call: TRBJ2-1; clone_size: many; cdr3_length: 16; v_call: TRBV7-2; d_call: TRBD1; cdr3_nt: TGTGCCAGCAGCCAAACCGGGACAGGGGGCGGGAATGAGCAGTTCTTC; cdr3_aa: CASSQTGTGGGNEQFF
j_call: TRBJ2-7; clone_size: few; cdr3_length: 15; v_call: TRBV15; d_call: -; cdr3_nt: TGTGCCACCAGCAGATACCAGGCGAACTCCTACGAGCAGTACTTC; cdr3_aa: CATSRYQANSYEQYF
j_call: TRBJ2-3; clone_size: many; cdr3_length: 14; v_call: TRBV2; d_call: -; cdr3_nt: TGTGCCAGCAGACAGCAACCTAGCACAGATACGCAGTATTTT; cdr3_aa: CASRQQPSTDTQYF
j_call: TRBJ2-7; clone_size: few; cdr3_length: 13; v_call: TRBV28; d_call: -; cdr3_nt: TGTGCCAGCAGTCGACCTGGACACTACGAGCAGTACTTC; cdr3_aa: CASSRPGHYEQYF
j_call: TRBJ1-1; clone_size: many; cdr3_length: 13; v_call: TRBV20-1; d_call: -; cdr3_nt: TGCAGTGCTAGAGATCCCATAGGTACTGAAGCTTTCTTT; cdr3_aa: CSARDPIGTEAFF
j_call: TRBJ1-1; clone_size: many; cdr3_length: 15; v_call: TRBV7-9; d_call: -; cdr3_nt: TGTGCCAGCAGCCTTTCAAGAGACAGGTTCTCTGAAGCTTTCTTT; cdr3_aa: CASSLSRDRFSEAFF
j_call: TRBJ1-5; clone_size: many; cdr3_length: 18; v_call: TRBV28; d_call: -; cdr3_nt: TGTGCCAGCAGTCCCCCCCGGGGCAGGGATTATAGCAATCAGCCCCAGCATTTT; cdr3_aa: CASSPPRGRDYSNQPQHF
j_call: TRBJ2-5; clone_size: many; cdr3_length: 15; v_call: TRBV20-1; d_call: TRBD1; cdr3_nt: TGCAGTGCTGGACCGGGACAGGGATTACAAGAGACCCAGTACTTC; cdr3_aa: CSAGPGQGLQETQYF
j_call: TRBJ2-7; clone_size: many; cdr3_length: 15; v_call: TRBV7-2; d_call: -; cdr3_nt: TGTGCCAGCAGTTTGGGCGGGACACTAACTGCCGAGCAGTACTTC; cdr3_aa: CASSLGGTLTAEQYF
j_call: TRBJ2-1; clone_size: -; cdr3_length: 13; v_call: TRBV7-3; d_call: -; cdr3_nt: TGTGCCAGCAGCCCAGGGGTCTACAATGAGCAGTTCTTC; cdr3_aa: CASSPGVYNEQFF
j_call: TRBJ1-1; clone_size: -; cdr3_length: 15; v_call: TRBV20-1; d_call: -; cdr3_nt: TGCAATGCAGGTCCCGGGTTAAGTACGAACACTGAAGCTTTCTTT; cdr3_aa: CNAGPGLSTNTEAFF
j_call: TRBJ2-2; clone_size: many; cdr3_length: 19; v_call: TRBV23-1; d_call: TRBD2; cdr3_nt: TGCGCCAGCAGTCGACCCAACGGCGAGCGGGGGGGCTACACCGGGGAGCTGTTTTTT; cdr3_aa: CASSRPNGERGGYTGELFF
j_call: TRBJ1-6; clone_size: few; cdr3_length: 13; v_call: TRBV10-3; d_call: -; cdr3_nt: TGTGCCACCCTGAGAACCTATAATTCACCCCTCCACTTT; cdr3_aa: CATLRTYNSPLHF
j_call: TRBJ2-3; clone_size: many; cdr3_length: 15; v_call: TRBV28; d_call: TRBD1; cdr3_nt: TGTGCCAGCAGCGCCCAGGGGGCTGCCGCAGATACGCAGTATTTT; cdr3_aa: CASSAQGAAADTQYF
j_call: TRBJ2-5; clone_size: few; cdr3_length: 15; v_call: TRBV20-1; d_call: TRBD2; cdr3_nt: TGCAGTGCTAGAGTGGCAGCGGGAGGCCAAGAGACCCAGTACTTC; cdr3_aa: CSARVAAGGQETQYF
j_call: TRBJ1-1; clone_size: -; cdr3_length: 14; v_call: TRBV29-1; d_call: TRBD1; cdr3_nt: TGCAGCGTAGACAGGGGGCAGTTAAACACTGAAGCTTTCTTT; cdr3_aa: CSVDRGQLNTEAFF
j_call: TRBJ2-1; clone_size: many; cdr3_length: 12; v_call: TRBV28; d_call: -; cdr3_nt: TGTGCCAGCAGACGGGAGTACAATGAGCAGTTCTTC; cdr3_aa: CASRREYNEQFF
j_call: TRBJ2-5; clone_size: -; cdr3_length: 15; v_call: TRBV29-1; d_call: TRBD2; cdr3_nt: TGCAGCGTTGGGGCTAGCGGGGGGGCCGGTGAGACCCAGTACTTC; cdr3_aa: CSVGASGGAGETQYF
j_call: TRBJ2-2; clone_size: many; cdr3_length: 18; v_call: TRBV7-3; d_call: TRBD1; cdr3_nt: TGTGCCAGCAGCTTAAGAACTGGACAGGGGATTAAGGCCGGGGAGCTGTTTTTT; cdr3_aa: CASSLRTGQGIKAGELFF
j_call: TRBJ1-4; clone_size: few; cdr3_length: 16; v_call: TRBV20-1; d_call: -; cdr3_nt: TGCAGTGCTAGCAGTGGGGTCTTTGCAACTAATGAAAAACTGTTTTTT; cdr3_aa: CSASSGVFATNEKLFF
j_call: TRBJ2-3; clone_size: many; cdr3_length: 14; v_call: TRBV6-2/TRBV6-3; d_call: -; cdr3_nt: TGTGCCAGCAGTTACCCCCATCTTTCAGATACGCAGTATTTT; cdr3_aa: CASSYPHLSDTQYF
j_call: TRBJ2-1; clone_size: -; cdr3_length: 11; v_call: TRBV10-3; d_call: -; cdr3_nt: TGTGCCATCAGTGAATTCAATGAGCAGTTCTTC; cdr3_aa: CAISEFNEQFF
j_call: TRBJ1-2; clone_size: few; cdr3_length: 13; v_call: TRBV20-1; d_call: -; cdr3_nt: TGCAGTGCTCCTAACAGGGCCTACTATGGCTACACCTTC; cdr3_aa: CSAPNRAYYGYTF
j_call: TRBJ2-1; clone_size: many; cdr3_length: 16; v_call: TRBV7-2; d_call: TRBD2; cdr3_nt: TGTGCCAGCAGCGCCGCGGGACTAGCGGGGGGGCGTGAGCAGTTCTTC; cdr3_aa: CASSAAGLAGGREQFF
j_call: TRBJ1-1; clone_size: -; cdr3_length: 16; v_call: TRBV13; d_call: -; cdr3_nt: TGTGCCAGCAGCTTACTCAGTCGAGGGTGGGGCACTGAAGCTTTCTTT; cdr3_aa: CASSLLSRGWGTEAFF
j_call: TRBJ2-2; clone_size: many; cdr3_length: 16; v_call: TRBV4-3; d_call: -; cdr3_nt: TGCGCCAGCAGCCCGCCGAGTTGGACCAACACCGGGGAGCTGTTTTTT; cdr3_aa: CASSPPSWTNTGELFF
j_call: TRBJ1-1; clone_size: many; cdr3_length: 16; v_call: TRBV7-2; d_call: -; cdr3_nt: TGTGCCAGCAGCTCCCGAAGGGACACCCTAAACCCGGAGGCTTTCTTT; cdr3_aa: CASSSRRDTLNPEAFF
j_call: TRBJ2-1; clone_size: -; cdr3_length: 16; v_call: TRBV29-1; d_call: TRBD1; cdr3_nt: TGCAGCGTTGAAGATACCGGGACAGGACACTACAATGAGCAGTTCTTC; cdr3_aa: CSVEDTGTGHYNEQFF
j_call: TRBJ2-1; clone_size: many; cdr3_length: 17; v_call: TRBV7-9; d_call: TRBD2; cdr3_nt: TGTGCCAGCAGCTTAGGGACTAGCGGTGGCGCATACAATGAGCAGTTCTTC; cdr3_aa: CASSLGTSGGAYNEQFF
j_call: TRBJ1-4; clone_size: many; cdr3_length: 14; v_call: TRBV7-9; d_call: -; cdr3_nt: TGTGCCAGCAGCTTAGTCAGGGACGATGAAAAACTGTTTTTT; cdr3_aa: CASSLVRDDEKLFF
j_call: TRBJ1-1; clone_size: -; cdr3_length: 12; v_call: TRBV20-1; d_call: -; cdr3_nt: TGCAGTGCTAGAGCAGGGGCCTCTGAAGCTTTCTTT; cdr3_aa: CSARAGASEAFF
j_call: TRBJ1-5; clone_size: many; cdr3_length: 14; v_call: TRBV28; d_call: TRBD1; cdr3_nt: TGTGCCAGCAGTTCGGACAGGGGGAGTCAGCCCCAGCATTTT; cdr3_aa: CASSSDRGSQPQHF
j_call: TRBJ2-3; clone_size: once; cdr3_length: 14; v_call: TRBV29-1; d_call: TRBD2; cdr3_nt: TGCAGCGCCGATAGCGGGGAGAGCACAGATACGCAGTATTTT; cdr3_aa: CSADSGESTDTQYF
j_call: TRBJ2-1; clone_size: -; cdr3_length: 13; v_call: TRBV29-1; d_call: -; cdr3_nt: TGCAGCGTTGAAGGATACAACTACAATGAGCAGTTCTTC; cdr3_aa: CSVEGYNYNEQFF
j_call: TRBJ2-1; clone_size: many; cdr3_length: 14; v_call: TRBV10-3; d_call: TRBD1; cdr3_nt: TGTGCCATCAGTGAGTCAACAGGGGGCTATGAGCAGTTCTTC; cdr3_aa: CAISESTGGYEQFF
j_call: TRBJ1-1; clone_size: -; cdr3_length: 14; v_call: TRBV7-2; d_call: -; cdr3_nt: TGTGCCAGCAGCTTAGTTAGGTCTTTCACTGAAGCTTTCTTT; cdr3_aa: CASSLVRSFTEAFF